This T cell receptor beta chain appears in the sequencing data of a study of response to subunit inactivated influenza vaccine. Findings and caveats of the study: That few new T cells are recruited by each seasonal influenza vaccination was the authors' suggestion.

There are a few counts of this clonotype. Its cognate antigen is unknown. Trimming left V 0 bases short and J 1 base short, with 18 bases between. CDR1 DFQATT and CDR2 SNEGSKA come from the germline V gene (reference sequence). This CDR3 has 17 residues. TCRdb itself ran the RT-PCR reads through MiXCR, one entry per CDR3 protein. The table includes about 500,000 distinct CDR3 sequences, 16% detected once. This material consisted of CD4+ T cells sorted from PBMCs, taken less than 30 months after vaccination. This TCR came from a man between 45 and 75 years old who received an inactivated influenza vaccine. V and J are TRBV20-1 and TRBJ1-1, with a possible D match to TRBD1 (5 bases). This CDR3 reads CSARDWAGSSKNTEAFF. The CDR3 nucleotides read TGCAGTGCTAGAGACTGGGCAGGGAGTTCGAAGAACACTGAAGCTTTCTTT.